Presented here are 29 T cell receptor beta chains from one specimen sequenced in a study of blood T cell repertoires in COVID-19. The protocol was immunoSEQ multiplex PCR, while the TCRdb copy is restricted to in-frame clones and leaves out a portion. This table holds 150,000 to 200,000 clones, 80% to 90% found once. Sequences were obtained from peripheral blood. The receptors shown here come from a young man with active or convalescent COVID-19.

This sequence joins TRBV7-8 and TRBJ1-1; 7 bases map to TRBD1. The ends lost 6 bases at V and 5 bases at J; junction bases unmatched: 12. CDR1 and CDR2 from the germline V gene are SGHVS and FQNEAQ. The CDR3 covers 15 residues. The CDR3 bases are TGTGCCAGCAGTTTATCCTCGACAGGGTGGACTGAAGCTTTCTTT. Encoded protein: CASSLSSTGWTEAFF.

This clone was seen a single time. The chain recombines TRBV28 with TRBJ2-7; 7 bases align to TRBD1. Germline CDR1 reads MDHEN; CDR2 reads SYDVKM. V was clipped by 8 bases and J by 4 bases; unmatched bases: 8. This CDR3 contains 13 residues. CDR3 residues: CASGTGAGYEQYV. DNA for the CDR3: TGTGCCAGCGGCACAGGGGCTGGGTACGAGCAGTACGTC.

The CDR3: CASSIAYFDYNSPLHF. In DNA form, the CDR3 reads TGTGCCAGCAGCATCGCCTACTTTGACTATAATTCACCCCTCCACTTT. The chain couples TRBV27 to TRBJ1-6, with D uncertain. Germline CDR1 and CDR2: MNHEY and SMNVEV (reference sequence). CDR3 length equals 16 residues. V was clipped by 6 bases and J by 3 bases, with 15 bases between them.

The chain combines TRBV2 with TRBJ2-1, with no clear D. The germline V gene has CDR1 SNHLY and CDR2 FYNNEI. The CDR3 is 12 amino acids. V lost 6 bases to trimming and J lost 8 bases, with 11 bases between them. The CDR3, as DNA: TGTGCCAGCAGAGTTGTAGGAGATGAGCAGTTCTTC. Translating gives CASRVVGDEQFF.

This clone was picked up a small number of times. The rearrangement joins TRBV4-1 to TRBJ1-6, with 8 bases matching TRBD1. This CDR3 region has 16 residues. V shed 0 bases, J shed 8 bases, and the junction held 6 bases outside the gene matches. The germline V gene has CDR1 MGHRA and CDR2 YSYEKL. The DNA of the CDR3 is TGCGCCAGCAGCCAAGATCTCGTGACAGGGGATTCACCCCTCCACTTT. This gives the protein CASSQDLVTGDSPLHF.

The CDR3 bases are TGTGCCAGCAGCACCCTCCCCAGGACAGGGGTTGTCAATGAGCAGTTCTTC. It specifies CASSTLPRTGVVNEQFF. The rearrangement uses TRBV7-9 and TRBJ2-1; 9 bases align to TRBD1. The germline gives CDR1 SEHNR, CDR2 FQNEAQ (reference sequence). The CDR3 is made up of 17 amino acids. Trimming cost V 5 bases and J 6 bases; bases outside gene matches: 14.

The chain joins TRBV11-3 to TRBJ1-1; D gene uncertain. Germline V gene data show CDR1 as SGHNT and CDR2 as YENEEA. V was pared by 6 bases and J by 8 bases, with 16 bases between. The CDR3 loop spans 13 amino acids. The CDR3 nucleotides read TGTGCCAGCAGTTACACCGCAGGAATGGAAGCTTTCTTT. Residues: CASSYTAGMEAFF.

About this clone itself: Compared with germline, one end of the junction differs, possibly owing to a read error. The chain uses TRBV5-8 and TRBJ1-2, with a weak D call TRBD1 (6 bases). The germline CDR1 and CDR2 sequences are SGHTS and YDEGEE. There are 16 residues in the CDR3. In DNA, the CDR3 is TGTGCCAGCAGCCCCAACCGGGGGGCGGTCACCTATGTCTACACCTTC. Encoded protein: CASSPNRGAVTYVYTF.

This clone was detected a few times. The CDR3 spells CASSPGGLNTGELFF. DNA of the CDR3: TGTGCCAGCAGCCCTGGGGGCCTTAACACCGGGGAGCTGTTTTTT. The chain is built from TRBV4-2 and TRBJ2-2; D may be TRBD1 (6 bases). V was clipped by 4 bases and J by 2 bases, with 11 bases between them. The CDR3 sequence is 15 residues long. Germline CDR1 and CDR2: LGHNA and YNFKEQ.

V and J are TRBV24-1 and TRBJ2-1; 12 bases fit TRBD2. With V trimmed by 3 bases and J by 4 bases, 6 bases remained unmatched. The V gene's germline CDR1 is KGHDR and CDR2 SFDVKD. The CDR3 spans 17 residues. The CDR3 DNA follows: TGTGCCACCAGTGATCGGACTAGCGGGGCACCATACAATGAGCAGTTCTTC. Residues: CATSDRTSGAPYNEQFF.

The chain employs TRBV28 and TRBJ1-1; 7 positions agree with TRBD1. The CDR3 loop spans 15 amino acids. CDR1 and CDR2 (germline): MDHEN, SYDVKM. The junction had 10 bases not matched to a gene; V was cut back by 8 bases and J by 1 base. DNA for the CDR3: TGTGCCAGCTCAATCCCCGGGACAGCGAACACTGAAGCTTTCTTT. This gives the protein CASSIPGTANTEAFF. The full variable domain, completed using reference TRBV28 and TRBJ1-1, is DVKVTQSSRYLVKRTGEKVFLECVQDMDHENMFWYRQDPGLGLRLIYFSYDVKMKEKGDIPEGYSVSREKKERFSLILESASTNQTSMYLCASSIPGTANTEAFFGQGTRLTVV.

The chain recombines TRBV10-3 with TRBJ1-4; 9 nucleotides agree with TRBD1. The CDR3 runs 16 residues. V dropped 3 bases and J dropped 0; count of bases not matched to a gene: 2. CDR1 and CDR2 from the germline V gene are ENHRY and SYGVKD. CDR3 in DNA: TGTGCCATCAGTGAACGACAGGGGGCAACTAATGAAAAACTGTTTTTT. It codes for CAISERQGATNEKLFF.

This sequence joins TRBV12-3 or TRBV12-4 and TRBJ1-2; the D gene is possibly TRBD1 (5 bases). V lost 6 bases, J lost 0 bases, and 8 bases lay in between. CDR3 length: 13 residues. CDR3 in DNA: TGTGCCAGCAGCGACAGCTCTAACTATGGCTACACCTTC. It codes for CASSDSSNYGYTF.

The gene calls are TRBV23-1 and TRBJ1-1; D may be TRBD1 (5 bases). TRBV23-1 is an open reading frame whose function is uncertain. The CDR3 is 14 amino acids. Trimming removed 10 bases from V and 5 bases from J, with 20 bases in between. In nucleotides, the CDR3 is TGCGCCACCTCGCGGGGGGAAAATAGGACTGAAGCTTTCTTT. It yields the protein CATSRGENRTEAFF.

The V call is TRBV5-4, the J call TRBJ2-7; TRBD2 might be the D (6 bases). Looked up from germline, CDR1 is SGHNT and CDR2 is YYREEE (reference sequence). The V end lost 5 bases, the J end lost 6 bases, and 21 bases lay between the germline ends. This CDR3 is built from 15 residues. The CDR3 region is CASRGRGGSPSEQYF. CDR3 coding DNA: TGTGCCAGCAGAGGCCGTGGAGGGAGCCCCTCCGAGCAGTACTTC.

The genes are TRBV9 and TRBJ1-1; D not resolved. Germline V gene data show CDR1 as SGDLS and CDR2 as YYNGEE. V lost 3 bases, J lost 1 base, and 4 bases lay in between. CDR3 length: 12 amino acids. CDR3 sequence (DNA): TGTGCCAGCAGCGCATCGAACACTGAAGCTTTCTTT. Translating gives CASSASNTEAFF.

This clone was observed once. The chain has TRBV6-7 and TRBJ2-7; 7 bases are a match to TRBD1. TRBV6-7 falls under the ORF class, with uncertain function. This CDR3 is 15 amino acids long. After removal of 2 bases from V and 1 base from J, the junction contained 5 bases not matched to a gene. The CDR3 here is CASSYPGGSSYEQYV. CDR3 DNA sequence: TGTGCCAGCAGTTACCCAGGGGGAAGTTCCTACGAGCAGTACGTC.

This CDR3 reads CASSSMSDSKETQYF. As DNA, the CDR3 is TGCGCCAGCAGCTCGATGTCGGACAGCAAAGAGACCCAGTACTTC. The chain has TRBV5-1 and TRBJ2-5; the D gene is possibly TRBD1 (6 bases). Deletions cut 3 bases from V and 3 bases from J, with 15 bases between. Germline V gene lookup returns CDR1 SGHRS and CDR2 YFSETQ. The CDR3 spans 15 residues.

The V and J genes are TRBV4-1 and TRBJ1-5; 10 positions agree with TRBD1. The V segment lost 0 bases and the J segment 7 bases; nucleotides outside the gene matches: 15. Looked up from germline, CDR1 is MGHRA and CDR2 is YSYEKL. The CDR3 is made up of 19 amino acids. CDR3 region: CASSQDMGTGDRRGQPQHF. For the CDR3, the DNA is TGCGCCAGCAGCCAAGATATGGGGACAGGGGATAGAAGAGGACAGCCCCAGCATTTT.

The V call is TRBV7-9, the J call TRBJ1-5, with D tentatively TRBD1 (6 bases). Germline lookup yields CDR1 SEHNR and CDR2 FQNEAQ (reference sequence). The V end lost 3 bases, the J end lost 4 bases, and 10 bases lay between the germline ends. The CDR3 is 14 residues long. CDR3 DNA: TGTGCCAGCAGCTTCAGCAGGGGTAATCAGCCCCAGCATTTT. Amino acids: CASSFSRGNQPQHF. The whole variable domain, filled in from reference TRBV7-9 and TRBJ1-5, reads DTGVSQNPRHKITKRGQNVTFRCDPISEHNRLYWYRQTLGQGPEFLTYFQNEAQLEKSRLLSDRFSAERPKGSFSTLEIQRTEQGDSAMYLCASSFSRGNQPQHFGDGTRLSIL.

The J gene is TRBJ1-1, the V gene TRBV7-2; 7 positions match TRBD1. This CDR3 has 12 residues. Trimming took 5 bases from V and 8 from J; bases not matched to a gene: 5. CDR1 is SGHTA and CDR2 is FQGNSA in the germline V gene. The CDR3 here is CASSIKGQEAFF. The CDR3 DNA follows: TGTGCCAGCAGCATAAAGGGACAGGAAGCTTTCTTT.

V gene TRBV7-6 combines with J gene TRBJ2-7; no clear D gene. V lost 3 bases to trimming and J lost 6 bases, with 15 bases between them. CDR3 size: 14 residues. Per the germline V gene, CDR1 is SGHVS and CDR2 is FNYEAQ. The CDR3 DNA sequence: TGTGCCAGCAGCTTGGTCGCCGGTTTTCCCGAGCAGTACTTC. Protein product: CASSLVAGFPEQYF. Full variable domain (missing parts from reference TRBV7-6 and TRBJ2-7): GAGVSQSPRYKVTKRGQDVALRCDPISGHVSLYWYRQALGQGPEFLTYFNYEAQQDKSGLPNDRFSAERPEGSISTLTIQRTEQRDSAMYRCASSLVAGFPEQYFGPGTRLTVT.

The chain uses TRBV6-5 and TRBJ1-5; D perhaps matches TRBD1 (5 bases). The CDR3 consists of 15 residues. Germline lookup yields CDR1 MNHEY and CDR2 SVGAGI. V shed 6 bases and J shed 4 bases, with 16 bases lying between them. Here the CDR3 reads CASRAPRGNNQPQHF. As DNA, the CDR3 is TGTGCCAGCAGGGCCCCAAGGGGAAATAATCAGCCCCAGCATTTT.

The chain has TRBV29-1 and TRBJ1-4; D call uncertain. Per the germline V gene, CDR1 is SQVTM and CDR2 is ANQGSEA. Between the trimmed V and J ends, which lost 3 bases and 5 bases, there was a span of 7 bases. The CDR3 spans 12 residues. The CDR3 is CSVDGGNEKLFF. CDR3 bases: TGCAGCGTTGATGGAGGGAATGAAAAACTGTTTTTT. Variable domain in full (rest from reference TRBV29-1 and TRBJ1-4): SAVISQKPSRDICQRGTSLTIQCQVDSQVTMMFWYRQQPGQSLTLIATANQGSEATYESGFVIDKFPISRPNLTFSTLTVSNMSPEDSSIYLCSVDGGNEKLFFGSGTQLSVL.

This sequence joins TRBV2 and TRBJ2-7, with TRBD1 matching over 10 bases. Germline loops: CDR1 SNHLY, CDR2 FYNNEI. This CDR3 region has 16 residues. Losses at the gene ends were 6 bases for V and 5 bases for J; bases not matched to a gene: 13. In DNA form, the CDR3 reads TGTGCCAGCAGCTCTCAGGGGACAGGGGCTTCCGACGAGCAGTACTTC. It is translated as CASSSQGTGASDEQYF.

This chain connects TRBV18 to TRBJ1-6, with D hard to call. Germline V CDR1 and CDR2: KGHSH, LQKENI. The ends were cut back, 1 base at V and 5 bases at J, with 12 bases in the middle. There are 16 residues in the CDR3. The CDR3 protein is CASSPLSADDNSPLHF. DNA for the CDR3: TGTGCCAGCTCACCACTATCGGCGGATGATAATTCACCCCTCCACTTT.

V is TRBV28 and J is TRBJ1-5; D call uncertain. V lost 8 bases and J 2 bases, leaving 19 bases between the germline ends. CDR3 length: 16 amino acids. Looked up from germline, CDR1 is MDHEN and CDR2 is SYDVKM. CDR3 sequence: CASGPPSTRGNQPQHF. As DNA, the CDR3 is TGTGCCAGCGGACCCCCTTCGACGAGGGGCAATCAGCCCCAGCATTTT.

This clone was counted once. The chain couples TRBV29-1 to TRBJ2-1; the match to TRBD2 covers 12 bases. From germline, CDR1 is SQVTM and CDR2 ANQGSEA. V was clipped by 1 base and J by 4 bases; unmatched bases: 5. The CDR3 contains 16 residues. CDR3 residues: CSVEGSSGGAYNEQFF. The CDR3 nucleotides read TGCAGCGTTGAAGGGTCTAGCGGGGGGGCGTACAATGAGCAGTTCTTC.

The chain has TRBV28 and TRBJ2-2; possibly TRBD1 for D (6 bases). The CDR3 is made up of 14 amino acids. Germline V gene sequence: CDR1 MDHEN, CDR2 SYDVKM. Trimming stripped 4 bases from V and 6 bases from J, with 12 bases between. The CDR3 sequence: CASSSSGDAGELFF. CDR3 nucleotide sequence: TGTGCCAGCAGTTCCTCAGGGGATGCCGGGGAGCTGTTTTTT. The full variable domain, with the rest looked up from reference TRBV28 and TRBJ2-2, is DVKVTQSSRYLVKRTGEKVFLECVQDMDHENMFWYRQDPGLGLRLIYFSYDVKMKEKGDIPEGYSVSREKKERFSLILESASTNQTSMYLCASSSSGDAGELFFGEGSRLTVL.